This TCR beta chain was obtained from a study of blood T cell repertoires in COVID-19. Trimming took 2 bases from V and 3 from J, leaving 13 bases between them. This CDR3 contains 15 residues. CDR1 is SGHVS, CDR2 FQNEAQ, per germline. Clones were read by immunoSEQ multiplex PCR, and TCRdb kept only the in-frame ones, dropping some. The data contain about 140,000 clones, approximately 88% of them singletons. Material: peripheral blood. V usage is TRBV7-8 and J usage is TRBJ1-1, with D maybe TRBD1 (6 bases). This sequence was found in a man in his 60s with active or convalescent COVID-19. The CDR3 is CASSLSRGRDTEAFF. DNA of the CDR3: TGTGCCAGCAGCTTAAGTAGGGGGAGGGACACTGAAGCTTTCTTT.